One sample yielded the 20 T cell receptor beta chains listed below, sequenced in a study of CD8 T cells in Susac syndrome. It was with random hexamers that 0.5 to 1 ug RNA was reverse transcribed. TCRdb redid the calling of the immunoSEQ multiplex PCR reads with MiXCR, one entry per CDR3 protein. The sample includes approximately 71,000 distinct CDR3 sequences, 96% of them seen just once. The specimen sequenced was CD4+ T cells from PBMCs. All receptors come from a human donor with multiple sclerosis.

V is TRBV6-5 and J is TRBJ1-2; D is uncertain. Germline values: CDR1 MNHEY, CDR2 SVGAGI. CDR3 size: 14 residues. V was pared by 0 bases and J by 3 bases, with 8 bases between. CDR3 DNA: TGTGCCAGCAGTTACTCGCCAGGAGACTATGGCTACACCTTC. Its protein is CASSYSPGDYGYTF.

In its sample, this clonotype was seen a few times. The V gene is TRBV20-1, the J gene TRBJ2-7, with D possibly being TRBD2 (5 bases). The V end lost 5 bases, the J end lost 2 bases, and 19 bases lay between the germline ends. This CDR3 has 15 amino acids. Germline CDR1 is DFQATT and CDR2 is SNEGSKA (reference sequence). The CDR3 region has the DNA TGCAGTGCTGTCACCGGGATCCTACCCGCCTACGAGCAGTACTTC. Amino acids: CSAVTGILPAYEQYF.

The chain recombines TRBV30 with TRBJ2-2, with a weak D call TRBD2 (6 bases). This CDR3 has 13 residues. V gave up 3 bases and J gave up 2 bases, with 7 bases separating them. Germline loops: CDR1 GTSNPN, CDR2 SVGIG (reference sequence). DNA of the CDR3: TGTGCCTGGAGAGGGACTAACACCGGGGAGCTGTTTTTT. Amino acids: CAWRGTNTGELFF.

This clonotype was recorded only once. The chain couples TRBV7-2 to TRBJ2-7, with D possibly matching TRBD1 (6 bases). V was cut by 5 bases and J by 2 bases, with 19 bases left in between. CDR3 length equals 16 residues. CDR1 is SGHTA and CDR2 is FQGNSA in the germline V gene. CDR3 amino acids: CASSPGTLPGAYEQYF. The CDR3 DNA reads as TGTGCCAGCAGCCCCGGGACACTACCTGGGGCCTACGAGCAGTACTTC.

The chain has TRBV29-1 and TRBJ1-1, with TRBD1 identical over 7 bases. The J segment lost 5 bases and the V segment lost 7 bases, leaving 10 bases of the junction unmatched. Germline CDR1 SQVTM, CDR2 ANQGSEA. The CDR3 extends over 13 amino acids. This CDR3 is CSGQDRRGTEAFF. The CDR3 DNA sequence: TGCAGCGGCCAGGACAGGCGTGGGACTGAAGCTTTCTTT.

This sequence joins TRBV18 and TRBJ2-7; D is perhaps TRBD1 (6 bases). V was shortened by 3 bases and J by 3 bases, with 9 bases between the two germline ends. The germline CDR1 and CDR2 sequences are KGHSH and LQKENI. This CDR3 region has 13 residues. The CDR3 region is CASSPGQYYEQYF. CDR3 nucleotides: TGTGCCAGCTCACCCGGACAGTACTACGAGCAGTACTTC. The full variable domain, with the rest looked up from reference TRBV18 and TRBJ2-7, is NAGVMQNPRHLVRRRGQEARLRCSPMKGHSHVYWYRQLPEEGLKFMVYLQKENIIDESGMPKERFSAEFPKEGPSILRIQQVVRGDSAAYFCASSPGQYYEQYFGPGTRLTVT.

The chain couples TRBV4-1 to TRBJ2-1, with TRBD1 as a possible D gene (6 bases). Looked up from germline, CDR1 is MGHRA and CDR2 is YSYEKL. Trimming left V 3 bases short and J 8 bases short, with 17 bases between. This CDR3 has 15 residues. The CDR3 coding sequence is TGCGCCAGCAGCCACCCCGCCCGGAACAGGGATGAGCAGTTCTTC. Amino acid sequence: CASSHPARNRDEQFF.

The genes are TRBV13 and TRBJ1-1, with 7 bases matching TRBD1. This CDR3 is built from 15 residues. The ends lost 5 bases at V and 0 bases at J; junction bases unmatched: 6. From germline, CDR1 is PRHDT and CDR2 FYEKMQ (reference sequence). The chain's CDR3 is CASSDRVGMNTEAFF. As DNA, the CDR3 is TGTGCCAGCAGCGACAGGGTCGGGATGAACACTGAAGCTTTCTTT.

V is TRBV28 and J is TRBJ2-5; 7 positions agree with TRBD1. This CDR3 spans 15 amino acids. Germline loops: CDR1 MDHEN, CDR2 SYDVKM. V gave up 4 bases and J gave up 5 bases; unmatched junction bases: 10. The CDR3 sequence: CASSSGQAPGETQYF. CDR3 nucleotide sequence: TGTGCCAGCAGTTCCGGACAGGCCCCCGGGGAGACCCAGTACTTC.

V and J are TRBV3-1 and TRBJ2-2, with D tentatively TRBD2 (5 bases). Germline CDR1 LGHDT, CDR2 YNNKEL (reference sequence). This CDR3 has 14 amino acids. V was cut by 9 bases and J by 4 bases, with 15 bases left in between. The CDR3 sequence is CASHSDASTGELFF. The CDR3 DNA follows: TGTGCCAGTCATAGCGATGCGTCCACCGGGGAGCTGTTTTTT. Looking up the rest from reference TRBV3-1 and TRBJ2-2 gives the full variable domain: DTAVSQTPKYLVTQMGNDKSIKCEQNLGHDTMYWYKQDSKKFLKIMFSYNNKELIINETVPNRFSPKSPDKAHLNLHINSLELGDSAVYFCASHSDASTGELFFGEGSRLTVL.

The CDR3 is CSARRTAGTGENSPLHF. As DNA, the CDR3 is TGCAGTGCTAGACGTACAGCCGGGACAGGGGAGAATTCACCCCTCCACTTT. The chain is built from TRBV20-1 and TRBJ1-6, with 10 bases identical to TRBD1. The CDR3 sequence is 17 residues long. Per germline, CDR1 DFQATT and CDR2 SNEGSKA (reference sequence). V lost 2 bases to trimming and J lost 7 bases; unmatched junction nucleotides: 11.

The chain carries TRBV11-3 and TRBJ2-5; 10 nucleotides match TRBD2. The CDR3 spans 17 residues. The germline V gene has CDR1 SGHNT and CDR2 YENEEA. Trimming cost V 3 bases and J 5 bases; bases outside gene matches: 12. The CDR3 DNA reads TGTGCCAGCAGCTTTGATGGGCAGCGGGGGGGCACGGAGACCCAGTACTTC. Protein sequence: CASSFDGQRGGTETQYF.

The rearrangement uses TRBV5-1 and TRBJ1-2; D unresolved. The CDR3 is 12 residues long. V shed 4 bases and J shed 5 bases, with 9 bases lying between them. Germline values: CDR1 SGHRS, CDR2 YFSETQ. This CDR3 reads CASSGQSYGYTF. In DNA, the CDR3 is TGCGCCAGCAGCGGGCAGTCTTATGGCTACACCTTC.

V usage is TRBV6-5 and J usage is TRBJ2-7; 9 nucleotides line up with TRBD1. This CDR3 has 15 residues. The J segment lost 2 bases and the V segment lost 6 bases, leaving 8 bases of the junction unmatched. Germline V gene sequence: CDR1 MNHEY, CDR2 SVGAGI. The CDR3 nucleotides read TGTGCCAGCAGAGAATCCGGGACAGGGACCTACGAGCAGTACTTC. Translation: CASRESGTGTYEQYF.

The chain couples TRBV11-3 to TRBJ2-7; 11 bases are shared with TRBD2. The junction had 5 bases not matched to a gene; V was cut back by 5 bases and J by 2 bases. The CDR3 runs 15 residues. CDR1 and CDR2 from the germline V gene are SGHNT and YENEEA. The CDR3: CASSTILAGAYEQYF. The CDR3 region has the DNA TGTGCCAGCAGCACTATACTAGCGGGGGCCTACGAGCAGTACTTC.

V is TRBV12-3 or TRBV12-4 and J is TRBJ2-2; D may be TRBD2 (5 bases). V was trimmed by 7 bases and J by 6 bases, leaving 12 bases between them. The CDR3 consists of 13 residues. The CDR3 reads CASKRGYAGELFF. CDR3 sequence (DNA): TGTGCCAGCAAAAGAGGGTATGCCGGGGAGCTGTTTTTT.

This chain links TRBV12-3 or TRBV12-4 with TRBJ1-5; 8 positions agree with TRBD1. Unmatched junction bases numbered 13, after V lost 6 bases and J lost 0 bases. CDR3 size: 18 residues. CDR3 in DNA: TGTGCCAGCAGATTCCACGGTTGGGACAGGAATAGCAATCAGCCCCAGCATTTT. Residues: CASRFHGWDRNSNQPQHF.

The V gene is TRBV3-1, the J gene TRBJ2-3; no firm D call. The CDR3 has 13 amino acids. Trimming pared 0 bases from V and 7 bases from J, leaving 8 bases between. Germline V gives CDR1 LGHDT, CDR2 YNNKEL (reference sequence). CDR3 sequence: CASSQDCSNTQYF. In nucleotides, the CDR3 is TGTGCCAGCAGCCAAGATTGTTCAAATACGCAGTATTTT.

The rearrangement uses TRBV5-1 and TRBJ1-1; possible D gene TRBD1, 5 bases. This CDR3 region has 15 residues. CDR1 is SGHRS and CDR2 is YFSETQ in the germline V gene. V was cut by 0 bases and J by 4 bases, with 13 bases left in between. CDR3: CASSLAGGAATEAFF. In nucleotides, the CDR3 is TGCGCCAGCAGCTTGGCCGGAGGGGCGGCCACTGAAGCTTTCTTT.

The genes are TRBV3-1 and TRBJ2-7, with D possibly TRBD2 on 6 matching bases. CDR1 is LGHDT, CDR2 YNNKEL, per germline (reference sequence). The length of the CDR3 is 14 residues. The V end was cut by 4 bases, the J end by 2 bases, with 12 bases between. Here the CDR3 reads CASSRGTVAYEQYF. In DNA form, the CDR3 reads TGTGCCAGCAGCCGCGGGACGGTAGCCTACGAGCAGTACTTC.